These 26 T cell receptor beta chains were all obtained from the same sample, sequenced in a study of T cells in Graves' hyperthyroidism and ophthalmopathy. Amplified regions were TCR beta CDR3 sequences from RNA transcripts. The HTBI primer set drove a first-round RT-PCR of the TCR CDR3. TCRdb reanalysed the multiplex PCR reads using MiXCR and keeps one entry per CDR3 protein. The data contain about 680,000 distinct CDR3 sequences, around 40% of them singletons. Sequenced input: blood. The origin of the receptors is a woman in her thirties or forties with Graves' hyperthyroidism.

This rearrangement joins TRBV10-1 to TRBJ2-7; 9 bases map to TRBD2. The length of the CDR3 is 15 residues. Germline trimming cut 1 base from V and 4 bases from J; bases unmatched to any gene: 5. Germline CDR1 is WNHNN and CDR2 is SYGVQD (reference sequence). The CDR3 sequence: CASSEFRLAGYEQYF. The CDR3 DNA reads TGCGCCAGCAGTGAGTTCAGGCTAGCGGGGTACGAGCAGTACTTC.

On this clonotype: A much larger clone is a single base away; this may be a read error. This chain connects TRBV20-1 to TRBJ2-7; D call uncertain. The germline V and J ends were trimmed by 2 bases and 3 bases, with 14 bases remaining between them. Germline CDR1 reads DFQATT; CDR2 reads SNEGSKA (reference sequence). This CDR3 is 14 amino acids long. The CDR3 DNA sequence: TGCAGTGCTAGATCCCCCGGCCCTCTCTACGAGCAGTACTTC. Translation gives CSARSPGPLYEQYF.

The chain carries TRBV20-1 and TRBJ1-4; TRBD1 matches at 9 bases. The V gene's germline CDR1 is DFQATT and CDR2 SNEGSKA (reference sequence). The CDR3 runs to 17 residues. The ends lost 4 bases at V and 4 bases at J; junction bases unmatched: 13. This CDR3 reads CSAIRTGGGQGNEKLFF. CDR3 nucleotides: TGCAGTGCTATAAGGACCGGGGGGGGACAGGGTAATGAAAAACTGTTTTTT.

The count of this clonotype is one. The chain joins TRBV10-3 to TRBJ1-4; 8 bases map to TRBD1. Looked up from germline, CDR1 is ENHRY and CDR2 is SYGVKD. The V and J ends lost 10 bases and 5 bases, in that order; junction bases with no gene match: 12. CDR3 length: 15 amino acids. The CDR3 DNA follows: TGTGCCACCCTATACGGACAGGGCCCAAATGAAAAACTGTTTTTT. Translating it yields CATLYGQGPNEKLFF.

The table lists this clonotype with a few counts. The chain employs TRBV7-9 and TRBJ1-1; possible D gene TRBD1, 6 bases. V was pared by 7 bases and J by 4 bases, with 19 bases between. The CDR3 runs to 15 residues. The V gene's germline CDR1 is SEHNR and CDR2 FQNEAQ (reference sequence). This CDR3 reads CASNRPGTQTTEAFF. The DNA for the CDR3 is TGTGCCAGCAACAGACCCGGGACACAGACCACTGAAGCTTTCTTT.

This chain joins TRBV4-2 and TRBJ2-3; unclear D gene. V was cut by 0 bases and J by 2 bases, with 12 bases left in between. The germline V gene encodes CDR1 LGHNA and CDR2 YNFKEQ. This CDR3 is built from 16 residues. In DNA, the CDR3 is TGTGCCAGCAGCCAAGATGAGTCGCGCTCCACAGATACGCAGTATTTT. Its translation is CASSQDESRSTDTQYF.

The chain couples TRBV20-1 to TRBJ2-7; TRBD2 aligns across 11 bases. There are 14 residues in the CDR3. J gave up 4 bases and V 6 bases, and 8 bases lay outside the gene matches. Germline V gives CDR1 DFQATT, CDR2 SNEGSKA (reference sequence). In nucleotides, the CDR3 is TGCAGTGCCACCACTAGCGGGGGTCTATACGAGCAGTACTTC. This encodes CSATTSGGLYEQYF.

Of note for this clonotype: Its ends do not fully match the called genes, so a read error is possible. This rearrangement joins TRBV29-1 to TRBJ1-1; D remains unclear. This CDR3 has 11 residues. Per germline, CDR1 SQVTM and CDR2 ANQGSEA. CDR3 residues: CSFSMNIEAFF. CDR3 nucleotide sequence: TGCAGTTTTTCCATGAACATTGAAGCTTTCTTT.

This clonotype was found a few times. The chain uses TRBV12-3 or TRBV12-4 and TRBJ2-5, with D possibly being TRBD2 (5 bases). V was cut by 3 bases and J by 0 bases, with 8 bases left in between. This CDR3 is 14 amino acids long. CDR3 coding DNA: TGTGCCAGCAGTTTTGAGGGTGACCAAGAGACCCAGTACTTC. Its protein product is CASSFEGDQETQYF.

The rearrangement links TRBV10-3 to TRBJ1-2, with D maybe TRBD1 (6 bases). Germline V gives CDR1 ENHRY, CDR2 SYGVKD. Trimming removed 11 bases from V and 8 bases from J, with 24 bases in between. The CDR3 contains 14 residues. The CDR3 DNA reads TGTGCCGAATCGACAGGCCGAGTAACTATGGGCTACACCTTC. This translates into CAESTGRVTMGYTF.

This clonotype was counted a few times. The J gene is TRBJ1-5, the V gene TRBV7-8, with no clear D. Germline values: CDR1 SGHVS, CDR2 FQNEAQ. This CDR3 has 14 amino acids. V was cut by 1 base and J by 4 bases, with 8 bases left in between. The CDR3 DNA reads TGTGCCAGCAGCTTAGGACCCCTAAATCAGCCCCAGCATTTT. This encodes CASSLGPLNQPQHF.

This clonotype was seen more than once but under ten times. The junction does not match germline at one end; this may be a read error. The chain carries TRBV10-2 and TRBJ2-7, with a possible D match to TRBD1 (5 bases). Germline lookup yields CDR1 WSHSY and CDR2 SAAADI. CDR3 length equals 12 residues. This CDR3 is CASSRQFYEQYF. The CDR3 DNA follows: TGTGCCAGCAGTCGACAGTTCTACGAGCAGTACTTC.

The J gene is TRBJ2-5, the V gene TRBV29-1; 13 bases are a match to TRBD2. This CDR3 comprises 14 residues. Germline CDR1 SQVTM, CDR2 ANQGSEA. The CDR3 reads CSVPGLAGKETQYF. CDR3 coding DNA: TGCAGTGTCCCGGGACTAGCGGGGAAAGAGACCCAGTACTTC.

The sample holds many counts of this clonotype. This chain joins TRBV19 and TRBJ2-5, with TRBD1 identical over 7 bases. V was pared by 5 bases and J by 5 bases, with 8 bases of the junction left unmatched. The CDR3 is made up of 14 amino acids. The germline gives CDR1 LNHDA, CDR2 SQIVND (reference sequence). CDR3 in amino acids: CASSPATGTETQYF. CDR3 coding DNA: TGTGCCAGTAGTCCTGCGACAGGGACGGAGACCCAGTACTTC. The whole variable domain, remainder taken from reference TRBV19 and TRBJ2-5, is DGGITQSPKYLFRKEGQNVTLSCEQNLNHDAMYWYRQDPGQGLRLIYYSQIVNDFQKGDIAEGYSVSREKKESFPLTVTSAQKNPTAFYLCASSPATGTETQYFGPGTRLLVL.

The rearrangement joins TRBV10-3 to TRBJ1-5; the match to TRBD1 covers 7 bases. CDR3 length equals 16 residues. Germline values: CDR1 ENHRY, CDR2 SYGVKD. V trimming: 2 bases; J trimming: 5 bases; junction bases outside the gene matches: 9. The CDR3 bases are TGTGCCATCAGTGAGAAAGTGGACAGGCCCGATCAGCCCCAGCATTTT. Residues: CAISEKVDRPDQPQHF.

This chain links TRBV19 with TRBJ1-1, with D possibly TRBD1 on 6 matching bases. Germline V gene lookup returns CDR1 LNHDA and CDR2 SQIVND (reference sequence). This CDR3 is 11 amino acids long. V was cut by 6 bases and J by 11 bases, with 13 bases left in between. CDR3 sequence (DNA): TGTGCCAGTAGGCCAGGGGAGGATGCTTTCTTT. It encodes CASRPGEDAFF.

This clonotype was detected once. The chain combines TRBV12-3 or TRBV12-4 with TRBJ1-1; D is undetermined. V was clipped by 4 bases and J by 8 bases, with 23 bases between them. CDR3 size: 16 residues. The CDR3 DNA follows: TGTGCCAGCAGTTCCTTCCCCCGTAAGGACGGCGTCGAAGCTTTCTTT. Encoded protein: CASSSFPRKDGVEAFF.

This clonotype has a count of ten or more. The chain is built from TRBV20-1 and TRBJ2-7; D remains unclear. This CDR3 has 12 amino acids. V lost 4 bases, J lost 5 bases, and 12 bases lay in between. Germline-derived CDR1 and CDR2 are DFQATT and SNEGSKA (reference sequence). CDR3 DNA sequence: TGCAGTGCTAAGGGTAGAGGTGACGAGCAGTACTTC. Its protein is CSAKGRGDEQYF.

V is TRBV29-1 and J is TRBJ2-1; 7 bases agree with TRBD1. This CDR3 has 12 residues. Germline V gene sequence: CDR1 SQVTM, CDR2 ANQGSEA. J was trimmed by 11 bases and V by 1 base; bases with no gene match: 5. Here the CDR3 reads CSVEVDRDQQFF. In DNA form, the CDR3 reads TGCAGCGTTGAAGTCGACAGGGATCAGCAGTTCTTC.

The chain is built from TRBV19 and TRBJ1-1, with 7 bases fitting TRBD1. The germline CDR1 and CDR2 sequences are LNHDA and SQIVND (reference sequence). The CDR3 extends over 14 amino acids. Trimming took 0 bases from V and 4 from J; bases not matched to a gene: 2. The chain's CDR3 is CASSIDPGGTEAFF. As DNA, the CDR3 is TGTGCCAGTAGTATAGACCCAGGGGGCACTGAAGCTTTCTTT.

About this clonotype: At one end the junction does not follow the germline gene, possibly because of a read error. The V gene is TRBV6-5, the J gene TRBJ2-2; D possibly matches TRBD1 or TRBD2 (5 bases each). CDR1 is MNHEY, CDR2 SVGAGI, per germline. This CDR3 is built from 13 residues. The CDR3 bases are TGTGCCATCAGTTACGGTCCGGGGCGGGAGCTGTTTTTT. Its protein is CAISYGPGRELFF.

At least ten counts were recorded for this clonotype. The rearrangement links TRBV24-1 to TRBJ1-2; TRBD1 is a possible D gene (5 bases). This CDR3 comprises 14 residues. Trimming took off 4 bases at V and 7 bases at J, with 15 bases between the two ends. The V gene's germline CDR1 is KGHDR and CDR2 SFDVKD. The CDR3: CATSERDQIGGYTF. CDR3 DNA: TGTGCCACCAGTGAACGGGACCAGATCGGTGGCTACACCTTC.

The genes are TRBV20-1 and TRBJ1-1; a possible D gene is TRBD1 (6 bases). V was clipped by 4 bases and J by 5 bases, with 11 bases between them. Per germline, CDR1 DFQATT and CDR2 SNEGSKA (reference sequence). CDR3 length: 12 amino acids. The DNA for the CDR3 is TGCAGTGCTATTCAGGGGTGGACTGAAGCTTTCTTT. Translating gives CSAIQGWTEAFF.

The sample holds many counts of this clonotype. The CDR3 reads CASSIGTGRLNEQYF. In DNA, the CDR3 is TGTGCCAGTAGTATAGGGACAGGCCGTCTGAACGAGCAGTACTTC. This chain connects TRBV19 to TRBJ2-7; TRBD1 aligns across 7 bases. The CDR3 contains 15 residues. V gave up 1 base and J gave up 5 bases; unmatched junction bases: 8. Germline CDR1 is LNHDA and CDR2 is SQIVND (reference sequence).

This clonotype has at least ten counts. The V gene is TRBV7-9, the J gene TRBJ2-7; D is uncertain. V was shortened by 0 bases and J by 2 bases, with 11 bases between the two germline ends. The CDR3 has 15 amino acids. Germline V gene data show CDR1 as SEHNR and CDR2 as FQNEAQ (reference sequence). This CDR3 is CASSLAGQETYEQYF. In nucleotides, the CDR3 is TGTGCCAGCAGCTTAGCTGGCCAGGAGACCTACGAGCAGTACTTC.

This clonotype was recorded at least ten times. The V and J genes are TRBV15 and TRBJ1-4; TRBD1 is a possible D gene (6 bases). The CDR3 runs to 14 residues. Germline-derived CDR1 and CDR2 are LNHNV and YYDKDF (reference sequence). The V gene lost 5 bases and the J gene lost 6 bases, with 13 bases spanning the gap. The CDR3 coding sequence is TGTGCCACCAGCGGACAGATATGGGATGAAAAACTGTTTTTT. It encodes CATSGQIWDEKLFF.